The rows below give T cell receptor beta chains drawn from one sample of a study of vaccination effects on CD4 cells after COVID-19. Only in-frame clones appear in the TCRdb table, and some are missing; sequencing was by immunoSEQ multiplex PCR. The table includes about 66,000 clones, around 80% detected once. No antigens are known for them. This specimen consisted of CD4+ T cells from PBMCs cultured without peptide, obtained after COVID-19 vaccination. The origin of the receptors is a human donor who received a COVID-19 vaccine. The CDR3 runs from the conserved cysteine through the conserved F or W. D genes are given only for firm matches. Clone size is given for some rows only: seen once, a few or many times, or a class if the clone is expanded.

D: NA; J: TRBJ2-1; size: NA; V: TRBV6-5; CDR3: CASSYSRGFWFF; DNA: TGTGCCAGCAGTTACTCAAGAGGTTTTTGGTTCTTC
D: NA; J: TRBJ1-1; size: few; V: TRBV3-1/TRBV3-2; CDR3: CASSQREGGTEAFF; DNA: TGTGCCAGCAGCCAAAGGGAAGGGGGCACTGAAGCTTTCTTT
D: TRBD1; J: TRBJ1-2; size: once; V: TRBV29-1; CDR3: CSVPDRGHSNGYTF; DNA: TGCAGCGTCCCGGACAGGGGGCATTCGAATGGCTACACCTTC
D: NA; J: TRBJ2-1; size: NA; V: TRBV4-3; CDR3: CASSQKRGYNEQFF; DNA: TGCGCCAGCAGCCAAAAGAGAGGTTACAATGAGCAGTTCTTC
D: TRBD1; J: TRBJ1-2; size: few; V: TRBV5-1; CDR3: CASSGVGQGAYGYTF; DNA: TGCGCCAGCAGCGGGGTAGGACAGGGCGCCTATGGCTACACCTTC
D: NA; J: TRBJ1-2; size: NA; V: TRBV5-1; CDR3: CASSILGGEFYGYTF; DNA: TGCGCCAGCAGCATATTGGGAGGGGAGTTCTATGGCTACACCTTC
D: NA; J: TRBJ1-1; size: NA; V: TRBV7-9; CDR3: CASSSRGFTEAFF; DNA: TGTGCCAGCAGCTCCCGGGGGTTCACTGAAGCTTTCTTT
D: NA; J: TRBJ1-1; size: NA; V: TRBV5-1; CDR3: CASSPGQNTEAFF; DNA: TGCGCCAGCAGCCCCGGACAGAACACTGAAGCTTTCTTT
D: TRBD1; J: TRBJ1-5; size: NA; V: TRBV18; CDR3: CASSPGQGGRQPQHF; DNA: TGTGCCAGCTCCCCGGGACAGGGTGGGAGACAGCCCCAGCATTTT
D: NA; J: TRBJ1-5; size: NA; V: TRBV2; CDR3: CASTRGMENQPQHF; DNA: TGTGCCAGCACGCGGGGAATGGAGAATCAGCCCCAGCATTTT
D: NA; J: TRBJ2-3; size: NA; V: TRBV6-1; CDR3: CASSERGTDTQYF; DNA: TGTGCCAGCAGTGAGCGGGGTACAGATACGCAGTATTTT
D: NA; J: TRBJ1-3; size: NA; V: TRBV6-6; CDR3: CASSPQMGLTLGNTIYF; DNA: TGTGCCAGCAGTCCCCAGATGGGGCTAACCTTAGGAAACACCATATATTTT
D: NA; J: TRBJ1-1; size: NA; V: TRBV2; CDR3: CASSESVNTEAFF; DNA: TGTGCCAGCAGTGAATCAGTGAACACTGAAGCTTTCTTT
D: NA; J: TRBJ1-5; size: NA; V: TRBV6-6; CDR3: CASSYGESQPQHF; DNA: TGTGCCAGCAGTTATGGAGAGAGTCAGCCCCAGCATTTT
D: NA; J: TRBJ1-2; size: NA; V: TRBV19; CDR3: CASSPKGGNYGYTF; DNA: TGTGCCAGTAGTCCAAAAGGCGGAAACTATGGCTACACCTTC
D: NA; J: TRBJ1-2; size: NA; V: TRBV18; CDR3: CASSPPSASGRYTF; DNA: TGTGCCAGCTCACCCCCCTCGGCCTCCGGGCGCTACACCTTC